What follows are 26 T cell receptor beta chains derived from one specimen sequenced in a study of blood T cell repertoires in COVID-19. Measured with immunoSEQ multiplex PCR; TCRdb has only the in-frame clones, and not every one. Of more than 300,000 clones in the sample, approximately 90% are singletons; the top ten hold about 1.1%. Sequencing used PBMCs or T cells enriched from blood (not recorded which). The receptors derive from a woman younger than 35 who had recovered from COVID-19.

The chain combines TRBV6-2 or TRBV6-3 with TRBJ1-4; 11 nucleotides line up with TRBD1. There are 16 residues in the CDR3. J gave up 7 bases and V 6 bases, and 10 bases lay outside the gene matches. Germline-derived CDR1 and CDR2 are MNHEY and SVGEGT. The CDR3 loop is CASSSRSDRGREKLFF. The DNA of the CDR3 is TGTGCCAGCAGCTCTCGATCGGACAGGGGGCGTGAAAAACTGTTTTTT.

This chain joins TRBV21-1 and TRBJ1-6; the D call TRBD1 from the table was never checked on the DNA. TRBV21-1 is marked as a pseudogene. This CDR3 comprises 14 residues. As DNA, the CDR3 is TGTGCCAGCATTTTAGGGGGTTACAATTCACCCCTCCACTTT. Protein sequence: CASILGGYNSPLHF.

CDR3 protein: CASGLGTGPQGTQYF. Written as DNA, the CDR3 is TGTGCTAGTGGTTTAGGAACCGGGCCACAGGGGACCCAGTACTTC. The V gene is TRBV12-5, the J gene TRBJ2-5; possibly TRBD1 for D (6 bases). Looked up from germline, CDR1 is LGHNT and CDR2 is FRNRAP. This CDR3 has 15 residues. The V end was cut by 3 bases, the J end by 7 bases, with 18 bases between.

The rearrangement uses TRBV28 and TRBJ2-7; 10 nucleotides agree with TRBD1. The CDR3 has 17 amino acids. The junction had 12 bases not matched to a gene; V was cut back by 4 bases and J by 3 bases. Germline V gene sequence: CDR1 MDHEN, CDR2 SYDVKM. The CDR3 loop is CASSSPNRGQGIYEQYF. For the CDR3, the DNA is TGTGCCAGCAGTTCCCCCAATAGGGGACAGGGGATCTACGAGCAGTACTTC.

This chain connects TRBV11-3 to TRBJ1-1, with TRBD1 identical over 7 bases. Germline CDR1 reads SGHNT; CDR2 reads YENEEA. The CDR3 sequence is 13 residues long. Losses at the gene ends were 5 bases for V and 14 bases for J; bases not matched to a gene: 14. CDR3 loop: CASSPNRDSEPFF. DNA for the CDR3: TGTGCCAGCAGCCCTAACCGGGACAGCGAGCCCTTCTTT.

The rearrangement joins TRBV19 to TRBJ2-6, with 9 bases fitting TRBD1. Germline CDR1 and CDR2: LNHDA and SQIVND (reference sequence). CDR3 length: 17 amino acids. J lost 2 bases, V lost 4 bases, and 6 bases had no gene match. The CDR3 DNA sequence: TGTGCCAGTAGTACCTGGGGACAGGGCCCTGGGGCCAACGTCCTGACTTTC. The encoded protein is CASSTWGQGPGANVLTF. The variable domain in full, with the rest retrieved from reference TRBV19 and TRBJ2-6, is DGGITQSPKYLFRKEGQNVTLSCEQNLNHDAMYWYRQDPGQGLRLIYYSQIVNDFQKGDIAEGYSVSREKKESFPLTVTSAQKNPTAFYLCASSTWGQGPGANVLTFGAGSRLTVL.

Only one count was recorded for this clone. The chain joins TRBV9 to TRBJ1-1; the D is unclear. Germline V gene data show CDR1 as SGDLS and CDR2 as YYNGEE. With 0 bases removed from V and 1 base from J, the gap between germline ends came to 10 bases. The CDR3 is made up of 15 amino acids. The CDR3 nucleotides read TGTGCCAGCAGCGTAGGAGTAGGAGGGAACACTGAAGCTTTCTTT. This encodes CASSVGVGGNTEAFF.

The rearrangement joins TRBV10-3 to TRBJ1-3, with a tentative D call TRBD1 (5 bases). This CDR3 has 15 amino acids. Germline assignment: CDR1 ENHRY and CDR2 SYGVKD. V lost 10 bases and J 0 bases, leaving 16 bases between the germline ends. CDR3 in amino acids: CATLTGGGSGNTIYF. The CDR3 nucleotides are TGTGCCACATTAACGGGGGGAGGCTCTGGAAACACCATATATTTT.

The rearrangement links TRBV27 to TRBJ1-6; weak D call: TRBD1 (6 bases). The CDR3 extends over 14 amino acids. Germline V gene data show CDR1 as MNHEY and CDR2 as SMNVEV (reference sequence). Trimming took 5 bases from V and 7 from J, leaving 12 bases between them. The CDR3 spells CASSPGVGNSPLHF. The CDR3 DNA reads TGTGCCAGCAGTCCAGGGGTGGGGAATTCACCCCTCCACTTT.

This rearrangement joins TRBV30 to TRBJ1-2, with 7 bases that match TRBD1. Trimming removed 4 bases from V and 2 bases from J; junction bases left unmatched: 7. Germline-derived CDR1 and CDR2 are GTSNPN and SVGIG (reference sequence). CDR3 length equals 14 residues. The CDR3 protein is CAWTGDRINYGYTF. CDR3 nucleotide sequence: TGTGCCTGGACCGGGGACAGAATAAACTATGGCTACACCTTC.

The table lists this clone with a count of one. The chain carries TRBV10-3 and TRBJ1-5; 8 bases match TRBD1. CDR3 size: 12 residues. Trimming cost V 11 bases and J 3 bases; bases outside gene matches: 3. CDR1 ENHRY and CDR2 SYGVKD come from the germline V gene. The CDR3, as DNA: TGTGCCTTGGGACAGGACAATCAGCCCCAGCATTTT. Amino acids: CALGQDNQPQHF.

The chain has TRBV2 and TRBJ1-6, with D perhaps TRBD1 (5 bases). This CDR3 contains 19 residues. Germline V gene lookup returns CDR1 SNHLY and CDR2 FYNNEI. V was pared by 5 bases and J by 3 bases, with 23 bases between. CDR3 residues: CASSLSPTRTDSYNSPLHF. The CDR3 DNA follows: TGTGCCAGCAGTCTGTCCCCCACCCGAACCGACAGCTATAATTCACCCCTCCACTTT.

The gene calls are TRBV5-1 and TRBJ2-3; D might be TRBD2 (6 bases). V was cut by 2 bases and J by 2 bases, with 12 bases left in between. Germline lookup yields CDR1 SGHRS and CDR2 YFSETQ. The CDR3 spans 15 residues. CDR3: CASSFSSGTTDTQYF. The CDR3, as DNA: TGCGCCAGCAGCTTCAGTAGCGGTACCACAGATACGCAGTATTTT. The whole variable domain, remainder taken from reference TRBV5-1 and TRBJ2-3, is KAGVTQTPRYLIKTRGQQVTLSCSPISGHRSVSWYQQTPGQGLQFLFEYFSETQRNKGNFPGRFSGRQFSNSRSEMNVSTLELGDSALYLCASSFSSGTTDTQYFGPGTRLTVL.

V gene TRBV10-3 combines with J gene TRBJ2-1; possibly TRBD1 for D (6 bases). The CDR3 is made up of 12 amino acids. Germline V gene lookup returns CDR1 ENHRY and CDR2 SYGVKD. The V and J ends lost 8 bases and 3 bases respectively, with 8 bases between them. CDR3 protein: CAIRDNYNEQFF. For the CDR3, the DNA is TGTGCCATCCGGGACAACTACAATGAGCAGTTCTTC.

This clone was recorded once. The J gene is TRBJ2-3, the V gene TRBV28; TRBD1 agrees at 7 bases. After removal of 7 bases from V and 7 bases from J, the junction contained 17 bases not matched to a gene. In germline, CDR1 is MDHEN, CDR2 SYDVKM. The CDR3 consists of 16 residues. Written as DNA, the CDR3 is TGTGCCAGCAACCCGACAGGGAGAGACAAGAGTTATACGCAGTATTTT. It codes for CASNPTGRDKSYTQYF.

V and J are TRBV4-1 and TRBJ1-1, with TRBD1 matching over 8 bases. This CDR3 comprises 15 residues. V was clipped by 4 bases and J by 4 bases; unmatched bases: 8. The germline V gene encodes CDR1 MGHRA and CDR2 YSYEKL. This CDR3 is CASSLTGGYGTEAFF. The CDR3 DNA sequence: TGCGCCAGCAGCCTAACAGGGGGATATGGCACTGAAGCTTTCTTT.

The chain recombines TRBV27 with TRBJ1-1; TRBD1 is a possible D gene (5 bases). CDR1 is MNHEY, CDR2 SMNVEV, per germline (reference sequence). CDR3 length: 15 amino acids. V lost 3 bases to trimming and J lost 1 base, with 12 bases between them. The DNA for the CDR3 is TGTGCCAGCAGTTTCGGGGGGTTCTCGAACACTGAAGCTTTCTTT. It is translated as CASSFGGFSNTEAFF.

The chain has TRBV12-3 or TRBV12-4 and TRBJ2-5, with 9 nucleotides matching TRBD2. CDR3 length: 13 amino acids. Trimming removed 8 bases from V and 1 base from J; junction bases left unmatched: 2. CDR3 in amino acids: CASLAGSQETQYF. In nucleotides, the CDR3 is TGTGCCAGCCTAGCGGGGTCCCAAGAGACCCAGTACTTC.

A single count supports this clone. The chain employs TRBV9 and TRBJ2-7, with TRBD2 identical over 8 bases. CDR3 length equals 16 residues. Germline-derived CDR1 and CDR2 are SGDLS and YYNGEE. V lost 2 bases and J lost 6; bases outside the gene matches: 13. The CDR3 sequence is CASSVTPGGPKGEQYF. The CDR3 region has the DNA TGTGCCAGCAGCGTGACGCCGGGGGGGCCTAAAGGCGAGCAGTACTTC. Full variable domain (missing parts from reference TRBV9 and TRBJ2-7): DSGVTQTPKHLITATGQRVTLRCSPRSGDLSVYWYQQSLDQGLQFLIQYYNGEERAKGNILERFSAQQFPDLHSELNLSSLELGDSALYFCASSVTPGGPKGEQYFGPGTRLTVT.

V and J are TRBV19 and TRBJ1-4; the match to TRBD1 covers 7 bases. Trimming cost V 6 bases and J 8 bases; bases outside gene matches: 9. Germline V gene sequence: CDR1 LNHDA, CDR2 SQIVND (reference sequence). This CDR3 is built from 14 residues. CDR3 sequence reads: CASRRDRVVEKLFF. CDR3 coding DNA: TGTGCCAGTAGGCGAGACAGGGTTGTCGAAAAACTGTTTTTT.

The chain recombines TRBV12-3 or TRBV12-4 with TRBJ1-2, with D uncertain. CDR3 size: 11 residues. V was trimmed by 4 bases and J by 7 bases, leaving 7 bases between them. The CDR3 nucleotides read TGTGCCAGCAGTTCCCCAGGTGGCTACACCTTC. It encodes CASSSPGGYTF.

The V gene is TRBV7-3, the J gene TRBJ2-7; 8 bases are shared with TRBD1. The CDR3 is 13 residues long. V dropped 6 bases and J dropped 5; count of bases not matched to a gene: 6. Germline CDR1 SGHTA, CDR2 FQGTGA. The CDR3 DNA reads as TGTGCCAGCAGTTCTGACAGGGGCGACGAGCAGTACTTC. Its protein is CASSSDRGDEQYF.

J is TRBJ1-2 and V is TRBV7-2, with 8 nucleotides matching TRBD1. This CDR3 has 15 residues. Germline CDR1 SGHTA, CDR2 FQGNSA. V was clipped by 5 bases and J by 3 bases; unmatched bases: 8. DNA for the CDR3: TGTGCCAGCAGCCCAGACAGGGGTACTTACTATGGCTACACCTTC. This codes for CASSPDRGTYYGYTF.

The V gene is TRBV3-1 (or the pseudogene TRBV3-2), the J gene TRBJ1-4, with 9 bases aligning to TRBD1. Germline lookup yields CDR1 LGHDT and CDR2 YNNKEL (reference sequence). Losses at the gene ends were 5 bases for V and 7 bases for J; bases not matched to a gene: 8. This CDR3 comprises 15 residues. CDR3 DNA sequence: TGTGCCAGCAGCACCACCGGGACAGGGTTTGAAAAACTGTTTTTT. It translates to CASSTTGTGFEKLFF.

The J gene is TRBJ1-6, the V gene TRBV5-1; 9 bases are shared with TRBD1. Per germline, CDR1 SGHRS and CDR2 YFSETQ. The CDR3 is made up of 15 amino acids. J was trimmed by 7 bases and V by 3 bases; bases with no gene match: 5. The CDR3: CASSSGTGSNSPLHF. The CDR3 region has the DNA TGCGCCAGCAGCTCTGGGACAGGGTCAAATTCACCCCTCCACTTT.

V gene TRBV6-5 combines with J gene TRBJ1-1; 7 positions match TRBD1. This CDR3 has 14 amino acids. Trimming took 5 bases from V and 2 from J; bases not matched to a gene: 5. Germline V gene lookup returns CDR1 MNHEY and CDR2 SVGAGI. DNA of the CDR3: TGTGCCAGCAGTCGAGGACAGGTCAACACTGAAGCTTTCTTT. Protein product: CASSRGQVNTEAFF.